The 12 T cell receptor beta chains below were found in one sample sequenced in a study of cytomegalovirus exposure and HLA in healthy donors. It was with 60 Vbeta and 13 Jbeta primers that the PCR ran. Data came from immunoSEQ multiplex PCR; TCRdb stores just in-frame clones and leaves some out. The sample contains roughly 110,000 clones, over 70% of which appear only once. Sample: PBMCs. The receptors derive from a woman aged 40 to 50 in good health and CMV-seropositive.

This chain uses TRBV7-3 with TRBJ2-3; 7 bases fit TRBD1. Losses at the gene ends were 5 bases for V and 2 bases for J; bases not matched to a gene: 16. Looked up from germline, CDR1 is SGHTA and CDR2 is FQGTGA. The CDR3 covers 18 residues. The CDR3 sequence is CASSGTTIRDRVTDTQYF. The CDR3 nucleotides are TGTGCCAGCAGCGGAACTACAATCCGGGACAGAGTCACAGATACGCAGTATTTT. The full variable domain, rest sourced from reference TRBV7-3 and TRBJ2-3, is GAGVSQTPSNKVTEKGKYVELRCDPISGHTALYWYRQSLGQGPEFLIYFQGTGAADDSGLPNDRFFAVRPEGSVSTLKIQRTERGDSAVYLCASSGTTIRDRVTDTQYFGPGTRLTVL.

This chain links TRBV9 with TRBJ1-1; 7 positions agree with TRBD1. Per germline, CDR1 SGDLS and CDR2 YYNGEE. The CDR3 length is 15 residues. The trim removed 4 bases at V and 0 bases at J, leaving 6 bases unmatched. CDR3 coding DNA: TGTGCCAGCAGCCCCAGACAGGGATTGAACACTGAAGCTTTCTTT. As protein: CASSPRQGLNTEAFF. Drawing the rest from reference TRBV9 and TRBJ1-1, the complete variable domain is DSGVTQTPKHLITATGQRVTLRCSPRSGDLSVYWYQQSLDQGLQFLIQYYNGEERAKGNILERFSAQQFPDLHSELNLSSLELGDSALYFCASSPRQGLNTEAFFGQGTRLTVV.

The chain carries TRBV7-2 and TRBJ2-2; TRBD2 matches at 9 bases. V lost 5 bases to trimming and J lost 3 bases; unmatched junction nucleotides: 4. The germline V gene has CDR1 SGHTA and CDR2 FQGNSA. The CDR3 length is 15 residues. CDR3 nucleotides: TGTGCCAGCAGCCGACTAGCGGACGACACCGGGGAGCTGTTTTTT. Its protein product is CASSRLADDTGELFF.

J is TRBJ1-1 and V is TRBV7-3; TRBD1 matches 7 bases. J gave up 1 base and V 5 bases, and 7 bases lay outside the gene matches. The CDR3 consists of 15 residues. Germline V gene lookup returns CDR1 SGHTA and CDR2 FQGTGA. In DNA form, the CDR3 reads TGTGCCAGCAGCCCCGGAGGGACAGCGAACACTGAAGCTTTCTTT. This sequence encodes CASSPGGTANTEAFF.

The sample holds one count of this clone. This rearrangement joins TRBV18 to TRBJ1-2, with a possible D match to TRBD1 (5 bases). V shed 3 bases and J shed 5 bases, with 13 bases lying between them. The CDR3 length is 14 residues. The germline V gene has CDR1 KGHSH and CDR2 LQKENI. As DNA, the CDR3 is TGTGCCAGCTCACCCGAGAAGGGGCGATATGGCTACACCTTC. Translation: CASSPEKGRYGYTF.

The chain couples TRBV5-1 to TRBJ2-2; weak D call: TRBD2 (5 bases). V was cut by 0 bases and J by 5 bases, with 14 bases left in between. The CDR3 runs 16 residues. Germline V lookup: CDR1 SGHRS, CDR2 YFSETQ. The CDR3 bases are TGCGCCAGCAGCTTGGACCCGACTCGGAGGACCGGGGAGCTGTTTTTT. Residues: CASSLDPTRRTGELFF.

The rearrangement uses TRBV7-2 and TRBJ2-3; TRBD2 aligns across 8 bases. Per the germline V gene, CDR1 is SGHTA and CDR2 is FQGNSA. The J segment lost 3 bases and the V segment lost 1 base, leaving 6 bases of the junction unmatched. CDR3 size: 16 residues. This CDR3 is CASSLVAGGGTDTQYF. CDR3 coding DNA: TGTGCCAGCAGCTTAGTGGCGGGAGGCGGGACAGATACGCAGTATTTT. The entire variable domain, with the rest obtained from reference TRBV7-2 and TRBJ2-3, is as follows: GAGVSQSPSNKVTEKGKDVELRCDPISGHTALYWYRQSLGQGLEFLIYFQGNSAPDKSGLPSDRFSAERTGGSVSTLTIQRTQQEDSAVYLCASSLVAGGGTDTQYFGPGTRLTVL.

Comments on this clone: The junction shows a germline mismatch at one end, possibly a read error. The chain is built from TRBV7-7 and TRBJ2-7; TRBD2 matches 12 bases. The germline gives CDR1 SSHAT, CDR2 FNYEAQ (reference sequence). The CDR3 extends over 15 amino acids. CDR3 sequence reads: CASSPGLAGTYEQYF. Written as DNA, the CDR3 is TGTGCTAGCAGCCCGGGACTAGCGGGTACCTACGAGCAGTACTTC.

This clone was seen only once. This chain uses TRBV7-2 with TRBJ2-3; 8 bases are shared with TRBD2. In germline, CDR1 is SGHTA, CDR2 FQGNSA. The CDR3 has 15 residues. Trimming took 4 bases from V and 3 from J; bases not matched to a gene: 6. As DNA, the CDR3 is TGTGCCAGCAGCTCATTCACGGGGGGGACAGATACGCAGTATTTT. As protein: CASSSFTGGTDTQYF.

This clone showed up just once. CDR3 DNA: TGTGCCAGCAGCTCTTTTAGGGTCGGGACAGGGACTTCTGGCTACACCTTC. As protein: CASSSFRVGTGTSGYTF. The rearrangement uses TRBV13 and TRBJ1-2; 9 nucleotides line up with TRBD1. CDR3 length: 17 amino acids. The V and J ends lost 4 bases and 7 bases, in that order; junction bases with no gene match: 16. Germline CDR1 is PRHDT and CDR2 is FYEKMQ (reference sequence).

This chain uses TRBV5-1 with TRBJ2-3; 8 nucleotides match TRBD2. Germline CDR1 is SGHRS and CDR2 is YFSETQ. V trimming: 2 bases; J trimming: 4 bases; junction bases outside the gene matches: 6. The CDR3 covers 15 residues. In DNA, the CDR3 is TGCGCCAGCAGCTTCTCGGGGGGGGTCCCAGATACGCAGTATTTT. Translated, it gives CASSFSGGVPDTQYF.

The rearrangement uses TRBV5-4 and TRBJ1-2, with TRBD1 identical over 7 bases. Unmatched junction bases numbered 8, after V lost 5 bases and J lost 7 bases. CDR1 is SGHNT, CDR2 YYREEE, per germline (reference sequence). The CDR3 has 13 residues. DNA for the CDR3: TGTGCCAGCAGGAGACAGGGTATAAGTGGCTACACCTTC. Translated, it gives CASRRQGISGYTF.